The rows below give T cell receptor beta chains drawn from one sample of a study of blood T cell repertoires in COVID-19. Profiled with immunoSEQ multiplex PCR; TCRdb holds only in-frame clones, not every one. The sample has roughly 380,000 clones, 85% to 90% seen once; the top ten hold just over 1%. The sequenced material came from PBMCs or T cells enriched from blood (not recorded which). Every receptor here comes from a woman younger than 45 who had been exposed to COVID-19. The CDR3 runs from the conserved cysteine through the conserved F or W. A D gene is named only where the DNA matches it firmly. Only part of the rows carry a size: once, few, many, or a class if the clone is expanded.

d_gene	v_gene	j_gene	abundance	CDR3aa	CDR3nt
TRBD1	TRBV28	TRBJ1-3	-	CASSFSGGLAGNTIYF	TGTGCCAGCAGTTTTTCAGGGGGCCTGGCTGGAAACACCATATATTTT
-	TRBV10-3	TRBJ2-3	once	CAIRDSSADTQYF	TGTGCCATCAGGGATTCTAGTGCAGATACGCAGTATTTT
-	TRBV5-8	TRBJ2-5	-	CAGGLEETQYF	TGTGCGGGGGGTCTTGAGGAGACCCAGTACTTC
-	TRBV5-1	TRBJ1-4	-	CASQDSRGGEKLFF	TGCGCCAGCCAAGACAGCCGGGGGGGTGAAAAACTGTTTTTT
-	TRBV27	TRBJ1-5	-	CASSHTPGKSNQPQHF	TGTGCCAGCAGTCACACCCCGGGGAAGAGCAATCAGCCCCAGCATTTT
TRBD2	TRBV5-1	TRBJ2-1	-	CASSFFLAGGPSSYNEQFF	TGCGCCAGCAGCTTTTTTCTAGCGGGAGGTCCTTCCTCCTACAATGAGCAGTTCTTC
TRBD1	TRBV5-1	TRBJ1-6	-	CASSLQGDPYNSPLHF	TGCGCCAGCAGCTTGCAGGGGGACCCCTATAATTCACCCCTCCACTTT
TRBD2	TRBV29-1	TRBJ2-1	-	CSVEEGTSGRAGNEQFF	TGCAGCGTTGAAGAGGGGACTAGCGGGAGGGCCGGCAATGAGCAGTTCTTC
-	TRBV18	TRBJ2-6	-	CASSLGGSGANVLTF	TGTGCCAGCTCACTCGGCGGCTCTGGGGCCAACGTCCTGACTTTC
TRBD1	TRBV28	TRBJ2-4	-	CASSLNTGGASPKNIQYF	TGTGCCAGCAGTCTGAATACAGGGGGCGCAAGCCCCAAAAACATTCAGTACTTC
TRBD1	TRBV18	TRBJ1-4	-	CASSPTGTDVNEKLFF	TGTGCCAGCTCGCCTACTGGGACAGATGTTAATGAAAAACTGTTTTTT
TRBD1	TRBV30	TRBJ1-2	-	CAWSGQGATYGYTF	TGTGCCTGGAGTGGACAGGGGGCGACCTATGGCTACACCTTC
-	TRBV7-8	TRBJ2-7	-	CASRGAESSSYEQYF	TGTGCCAGCAGGGGGGCGGAGTCGAGCTCCTACGAGCAGTACTTC
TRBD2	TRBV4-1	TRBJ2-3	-	CASSQVGLAVDTQYF	TGCGCCAGCAGCCAGGTTGGACTAGCGGTAGATACGCAGTATTTT
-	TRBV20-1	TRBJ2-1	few	CSARGAAEQFF	TGCAGTGCTAGAGGGGCCGCCGAGCAGTTCTTC